A single sample is the source of the 24 T cell receptor beta chains below, sequenced in a study of T cell changes during pregnancy in multiple sclerosis (dated by TCRdb to the late 2010s). The method behind the library was the immunoSEQ multiplex PCR assay. The source is immuneACCESS, and TCRdb retained only in-frame sequences with V and J called. Part of the clones is not carried over; for the studies checked, unresolved V genes explain less than half of this, and the remainder is unexplained. In all, the sample holds over 70,000 clones, and more than 85% of those were seen once. The ten largest clones add up to around 1.8% of the sample. The source was peripheral blood, collected in the first trimester of pregnancy. These receptors all stem from a female donor in good health, enrolled as a control in a pregnancy study.

In this sample, this clone turned up once. The chain couples TRBV9 to TRBJ1-1; 7 nucleotides align to TRBD1. With V trimmed by 3 bases and J by 5 bases, 10 bases remained unmatched. The length of the CDR3 is 15 residues. The V gene's germline CDR1 is SGDLS and CDR2 YYNGEE. CDR3 in DNA: TGTGCCAGCAGCGGACAGGTACAGGGGTCGACTGAAGCTTTCTTT. This sequence encodes CASSGQVQGSTEAFF.

In its sample, this clone was seen once. This sequence joins TRBV30 and TRBJ1-4; D not resolved. The CDR3 consists of 13 residues. The germline gives CDR1 GTSNPN, CDR2 SVGIG (reference sequence). Trimming took off 2 bases at V and 10 bases at J, with 14 bases between the two ends. CDR3 DNA: TGTGCCTGGAGTTTAAGGCCTGAGGGAAAACTGTTTTTT. It translates to CAWSLRPEGKLFF.

The chain uses TRBV7-8 and TRBJ2-7; D gene ambiguous. Trimming stripped 5 bases from V and 4 bases from J, with 9 bases between. There are 12 residues in the CDR3. Germline CDR1 SGHVS, CDR2 FQNEAQ. CDR3: CASSATRYEQYF. CDR3 sequence (DNA): TGTGCCAGCAGCGCAACTCGATACGAGCAGTACTTC.

The chain couples TRBV4-3 to TRBJ1-1, with D possibly matching TRBD1 (5 bases). V dropped 1 base and J dropped 5 bases, with 14 bases sitting between them. Per the germline V gene, CDR1 is LGHNA and CDR2 is YSLEER. CDR3 length: 15 amino acids. The CDR3, as DNA: TGCGCCAGCAGCCAAGGGGGGGGAGATACTACTGAAGCTTTCTTT. It encodes CASSQGGGDTTEAFF.

This chain joins TRBV7-8 and TRBJ2-1, with TRBD1 matching 9 bases. The CDR3 runs 15 residues. The germline gives CDR1 SGHVS, CDR2 FQNEAQ. Trimming at V came to 1 base and at J to 10 bases, leaving 8 bases not matched to a gene. DNA of the CDR3: TGTGCCAGCAGCTTAGGTGGGACAGGGAAAGGGGAGCAGTTCTTC. It specifies CASSLGGTGKGEQFF.

J is TRBJ2-1 and V is TRBV6-5; 8 bases line up with TRBD2. CDR3 length: 13 amino acids. V gave up 7 bases and J gave up 8 bases; unmatched junction bases: 7. CDR1 is MNHEY, CDR2 SVGAGI, per germline. The CDR3 loop reads CASMGLGFHEQFF. The DNA of the CDR3 is TGTGCCAGCATGGGACTAGGTTTTCATGAGCAGTTCTTC.

V usage is TRBV18 and J usage is TRBJ2-1; 7 bases map to TRBD2. With V trimmed by 3 bases and J by 4 bases, 9 bases remained unmatched. Germline V lookup: CDR1 KGHSH, CDR2 LQKENI. This CDR3 is 16 amino acids long. Here the CDR3 DNA reads TGTGCCAGCTCACCGCGGACTAAGCGGGGTTACAATGAGCAGTTCTTC. As protein: CASSPRTKRGYNEQFF.

The rearrangement joins TRBV7-2 to TRBJ2-7, with a possible D match to TRBD2 (5 bases). CDR3 length equals 15 residues. V gave up 5 bases and J gave up 3 bases, with 17 bases separating them. CDR1 and CDR2 (germline): SGHTA, FQGNSA. The chain's CDR3 is CASSARGIGIYEQYF. The DNA for the CDR3 is TGTGCCAGCAGCGCACGGGGTATCGGGATCTACGAGCAGTACTTC.

CDR3 coding DNA: TGTGCCAGCAGTTACTCGAGACAGGGGAGCCACACTGAAGCTTTCTTT. It codes for CASSYSRQGSHTEAFF. V gene TRBV6-5 combines with J gene TRBJ1-1; the match to TRBD1 covers 8 bases. CDR3 length: 16 residues. Looked up from germline, CDR1 is MNHEY and CDR2 is SVGAGI. The V and J ends lost 0 bases and 3 bases, in that order; junction bases with no gene match: 6.

With respect to this clone: Germline is not matched at one junction end, which may reflect a read error. The rearrangement joins TRBV7-2 to TRBJ2-5, with 12 nucleotides matching TRBD2. Per the germline V gene, CDR1 is SGHTA and CDR2 is FQGNSA. This CDR3 is built from 17 residues. CDR3 loop: CASSLEPTSGGRETQYF. CDR3 sequence (DNA): TGTGCCAGCAGCTTAGAGCCTACTAGCGGGGGGCGGGAGACCCAATACTTC.

The chain is built from TRBV18 and TRBJ1-3; 11 bases align to TRBD1. J was trimmed by 4 bases and V by 0 bases; bases with no gene match: 5. The germline V gene encodes CDR1 KGHSH and CDR2 LQKENI. This CDR3 has 17 amino acids. In DNA, the CDR3 is TGTGCCAGCTCACCACCCCAGGGGACAGGGGGAGGAAACACCATATATTTT. It specifies CASSPPQGTGGGNTIYF.

There are a few counts of this clone. The rearrangement uses TRBV30 and TRBJ1-5, with 9 nucleotides matching TRBD1. The CDR3 spans 15 residues. Germline loops: CDR1 GTSNPN, CDR2 SVGIG (reference sequence). Trimming removed 4 bases from V and 2 bases from J; junction bases left unmatched: 6. The CDR3 nucleotides are TGTGCCTGGACCGCGGACAGGGGCGGCAATCAGCCCCAGCATTTT. Translating it yields CAWTADRGGNQPQHF.

This chain links TRBV4-3 with TRBJ2-1; D may be TRBD1 (6 bases). The CDR3 is made up of 14 amino acids. Trimming shortened V by 5 bases and J by 4 bases, and 12 bases separated the two germline ends. Germline CDR1 reads LGHNA; CDR2 reads YSLEER. CDR3 protein: CASSVDQGYNEQFF. The CDR3 DNA follows: TGCGCCAGCAGCGTCGATCAGGGGTACAATGAGCAGTTCTTC.

This chain joins TRBV7-9 and TRBJ1-1; 8 bases are a match to TRBD1. CDR1 SEHNR and CDR2 FQNEAQ come from the germline V gene (reference sequence). The junction had 6 bases not matched to a gene; V was cut back by 1 base and J by 11 bases. The CDR3 contains 13 residues. In DNA form, the CDR3 reads TGTGCCAGCAGCTTAGGGGGGGGACAGGAGGCTTTCTTT. Translation: CASSLGGGQEAFF.

With regard to this clone: Other DNA sequences of this sample code for an identical CDR3. The rearrangement links TRBV2 to TRBJ1-5; D is uncertain. The CDR3 totals 14 residues. Trimming pared 2 bases from V and 0 bases from J, leaving 5 bases between. Germline V lookup: CDR1 SNHLY, CDR2 FYNNEI. The CDR3 loop is CASSESGSNQPQHF. CDR3 DNA: TGTGCCAGCAGTGAATCCGGTAGCAATCAGCCCCAGCATTTT.

This rearrangement joins TRBV7-9 to TRBJ2-7; D gene unclear. The V end was cut by 1 base, the J end by 0 bases, with 7 bases between. Germline V lookup: CDR1 SEHNR, CDR2 FQNEAQ (reference sequence). This CDR3 region has 14 residues. DNA of the CDR3: TGTGCCAGCAGCTTAGTTGGCTCCTCCTACGAGCAGTACTTC. Protein product: CASSLVGSSYEQYF.

The rearrangement links TRBV5-1 to TRBJ1-1; D might be TRBD1 (6 bases). The V gene's germline CDR1 is SGHRS and CDR2 YFSETQ. The CDR3 is made up of 13 amino acids. The V gene lost 4 bases and the J gene lost 0 bases, with 7 bases spanning the gap. CDR3 sequence: CASSGTLNTEAFF. The CDR3 DNA reads as TGCGCCAGCAGCGGGACATTGAACACTGAAGCTTTCTTT.

This clone was observed a few times. The chain employs TRBV21-1 and TRBJ1-2. TRBV21-1 is given as a pseudogene. The CDR3 spans 13 residues. The CDR3 here is CASSLRANYGYTF. DNA for the CDR3: TGTGCCAGCAGTCTTAGAGCTAACTATGGCTACACCTTC.

Only one count was recorded for this clone. V gene TRBV7-3 combines with J gene TRBJ1-1; 9 bases map to TRBD1. This CDR3 region has 13 residues. Germline assignment: CDR1 SGHTA and CDR2 FQGTGA. After removal of 5 bases from V and 8 bases from J, the junction contained 6 bases not matched to a gene. This CDR3 reads CASSIQTGGEAFF. The CDR3 nucleotides are TGTGCCAGCAGCATCCAGACAGGGGGAGAAGCTTTCTTT.

This sequence joins TRBV21-1 and TRBJ1-5; the D call in the table, TRBD1, was not verified against the DNA. TRBV21-1 is flagged as a pseudogene. The CDR3 consists of 16 residues. CDR3 region: CASSKVVGASNQPQHF. CDR3 sequence (DNA): TGTGCCAGCAGCAAAGTCGTAGGGGCGAGCAATCAGCCCCAGCATTTT.

The chain has TRBV4-1 and TRBJ2-7, with a possible D match to TRBD2 (6 bases). The CDR3 consists of 13 residues. V dropped 2 bases and J dropped 6 bases, with 11 bases sitting between them. Germline values: CDR1 MGHRA, CDR2 YSYEKL. The CDR3 DNA reads as TGCGCCAGCAGCCAATCGGAACTAGCCGAGCAGTACTTC. This sequence encodes CASSQSELAEQYF.

The chain links TRBV7-8 to TRBJ1-5; no firm D call. This CDR3 is 13 amino acids long. Germline-derived CDR1 and CDR2 are SGHVS and FQNEAQ. The V gene lost 5 bases and the J gene lost 3 bases, with 8 bases spanning the gap. Here the CDR3 DNA reads TGTGCCAGCAGCCTCAGGTCCAATCAGCCCCAGCATTTT. Its translation: CASSLRSNQPQHF.

The rearrangement joins TRBV13 to TRBJ2-3; 16 bases line up with TRBD2. This CDR3 is built from 16 residues. CDR1 and CDR2 (germline): PRHDT, FYEKMQ (reference sequence). V gave up 5 bases and J gave up 3 bases; unmatched junction bases: 2. Here the CDR3 reads CASSGTSGGGTDTQYF. The CDR3 DNA sequence: TGTGCCAGCAGCGGGACTAGCGGGGGGGGGACAGATACGCAGTATTTT.

This chain links TRBV2 with TRBJ2-7; the D is unclear. The CDR3 spans 14 residues. Trimming stripped 7 bases from V and 4 bases from J, with 17 bases between. CDR1 is SNHLY and CDR2 is FYNNEI in the germline V gene. In DNA form, the CDR3 reads TGTGCCAGCATGCCACAAACGACTGGGTACGAGCAGTACTTC. This encodes CASMPQTTGYEQYF.